The source of this T cell receptor (beta chain) is a study of cytomegalovirus exposure and HLA in healthy donors. On this clone itself: The antigen is not known.

The donors (healthy individuals) were bone marrow donors. The CDR3 is 17 amino acids. The trim removed 1 base at V and 5 bases at J, leaving 7 bases unmatched. The germline V gene has CDR1 LGHNA and CDR2 YSLEER. General observations from the study: Per a prior analysis, the majority of TCR beta V segments were productive roughly 87% or roughly 30% of the time. TCR beta chains numbering some 160 were designated cytomegalovirus-associated. V- and J-gene trimming of TCR beta was linked (in a later analysis) to a missense DCLRE1C variant.

The PCR was carried out with 60 Vbeta primers and 13 Jbeta primers. Generated by immunoSEQ multiplex PCR, the TCRdb table keeps only in-frame clones and is missing some. The sample has 180,000 or so clones; around three quarters are singletons. The rearrangement joins TRBV4-3 to TRBJ2-1; 11 bases agree with TRBD2. The TCR originated in a woman between 50 and 59 years old in good health and CMV-seronegative. The sample taken for sequencing was PBMCs. The CDR3 DNA reads TGCGCCAGCAGCCAAGCATTGACTAGCGGGGAAGACAATGAGCAGTTCTTC. This codes for CASSQALTSGEDNEQFF.